Below, 21 T cell receptor beta chains from the same sample are listed, as sequenced in a study of T cell repertoires and HLA-DP antigens. This table comes from immunoSEQ multiplex PCR, and its TCRdb copy is limited to in-frame clones, with some not included. The sample lists 75,000 to 90,000 clones, around nine tenths occurring once. Their target antigens are unknown. Sequencing used CD4+ T cells from PBMCs. The receptors were gathered from a man aged 45-65 years in good health and CMV-seronegative.

The chain combines TRBV4-1 with TRBJ1-4; 8 bases fit TRBD1. In germline, CDR1 is MGHRA, CDR2 YSYEKL. The CDR3 runs to 16 residues. Unmatched junction bases numbered 7, after V lost 4 bases and J lost 3 bases. The chain's CDR3 is CASSLIGQGANEKLFF. DNA of the CDR3: TGCGCCAGCAGCCTTATCGGACAGGGAGCTAATGAAAAACTGTTTTTT.

The rearrangement uses TRBV7-2 and TRBJ1-1, with unresolved D. Germline V lookup: CDR1 SGHTA, CDR2 FQGNSA. Trimming left V 2 bases short and J 1 base short, with 11 bases between. This CDR3 is 15 amino acids long. In nucleotides, the CDR3 is TGTGCCAGCAGCTTACGCGCAGATCAGAACACTGAAGCTTTCTTT. It is translated as CASSLRADQNTEAFF.

V is TRBV7-3 and J is TRBJ1-1; the D is unclear. Germline CDR1 and CDR2: SGHTA and FQGTGA. V was trimmed by 3 bases and J by 1 base, leaving 6 bases between them. This CDR3 is 13 amino acids long. The CDR3 spells CASSFVPNTEAFF. CDR3 nucleotides: TGTGCCAGCAGCTTCGTACCGAACACTGAAGCTTTCTTT.

The chain recombines TRBV6-6 with TRBJ2-7; the match to TRBD2 covers 7 bases. V lost 6 bases and J lost 3; bases outside the gene matches: 11. The CDR3 has 15 residues. Germline lookup yields CDR1 MNHNY and CDR2 SVGAGI (reference sequence). The CDR3: CASRAPSGPFYEQYF. The CDR3 bases are TGTGCCAGCAGAGCCCCTAGCGGTCCTTTCTACGAGCAGTACTTC.

In the case of this clone: One end of the junction is discordant with germline, which a read error may explain. Distinct nucleotide sequences in the sample also encode this CDR3. The genes are TRBV5-1 and TRBJ1-3, with D uncertain. Germline V gives CDR1 SGHRS, CDR2 YFSETQ. The CDR3 is 15 amino acids. The CDR3 here is CASTPTAYSGNTIYF. The CDR3 DNA reads TGCGCCAGCACCCCTACAGCCTACTCTGGGAACACCATATATTTT.

This chain links TRBV28 with TRBJ2-1; D is possibly TRBD1 (6 bases). The CDR3 is made up of 16 amino acids. CDR1 and CDR2 from the germline V gene are MDHEN and SYDVKM. V was clipped by 6 bases and J by 0 bases, with 15 bases between them. The CDR3 DNA reads TGTGCCAGCAGAACTCAGACAGGACCCTCCTACAATGAGCAGTTCTTC. It yields the protein CASRTQTGPSYNEQFF.

Only a few counts were recorded for this clone. The chain has TRBV6-5 and TRBJ2-7; D may match TRBD1 or TRBD2 (7 bases each). V lost 5 bases, J lost 2 bases, and 13 bases lay in between. Germline CDR1 and CDR2: MNHEY and SVGAGI. This CDR3 has 14 residues. The CDR3: CASSQTGRAYEQYF. CDR3 bases: TGTGCCAGCAGTCAGACAGGGAGGGCCTACGAGCAGTACTTC.

The chain carries TRBV5-8 and TRBJ2-5; no definite D call. Trimming left V 0 bases short and J 1 base short, with 10 bases between. Germline values: CDR1 SGHTS, CDR2 YDEGEE. This CDR3 is built from 15 residues. Written as DNA, the CDR3 is TGTGCCAGCAGCTTGGCCGCGCGGAGCCAAGAGACCCAGTACTTC. Its protein is CASSLAARSQETQYF.

Only a few counts were recorded for this clone. V and J are TRBV6-6 and TRBJ1-5; D uncertain. The CDR3 contains 16 residues. The germline CDR1 and CDR2 sequences are MNHNY and SVGAGI (reference sequence). Between the trimmed V and J ends, which lost 4 bases and 2 bases, there was a span of 15 bases. CDR3 in amino acids: CASSSRPAMGNQPQHF. DNA for the CDR3: TGTGCCAGCAGTTCCAGGCCGGCCATGGGCAATCAGCCCCAGCATTTT.

The rearrangement links TRBV15 to TRBJ1-5, with a weak D call TRBD1 (5 bases). The V end was cut by 3 bases, the J end by 1 base, with 13 bases between. The CDR3 is 16 residues long. Germline lookup yields CDR1 LNHNV and CDR2 YYDKDF (reference sequence). CDR3 coding DNA: TGTGCCACCAGCAGGGCTGTAGGGGTAAGCAATCAGCCCCAGCATTTT. It codes for CATSRAVGVSNQPQHF.

This sequence joins TRBV5-6 and TRBJ2-5; unclear D gene. V shed 0 bases and J shed 3 bases, with 9 bases lying between them. Germline V CDR1 and CDR2: SGHDT, YYEEEE. This CDR3 region has 14 residues. The CDR3 region is CASSLEAAEETQYF. The CDR3 region has the DNA TGTGCCAGCAGCTTGGAGGCGGCAGAAGAGACCCAGTACTTC.

The chain links TRBV29-1 to TRBJ2-1, with TRBD2 as a possible D gene (6 bases). Germline-derived CDR1 and CDR2 are SQVTM and ANQGSEA. The CDR3 is 15 residues long. Trimming cost V 4 bases and J 3 bases, with 16 bases left between them. For the CDR3, the DNA is TGCAGCGTTGTTGGGGGGACCAGCGGCTACAATGAGCAGTTCTTC. It is translated as CSVVGGTSGYNEQFF.

The chain combines TRBV6-5 with TRBJ2-2, with D hard to call. Per germline, CDR1 MNHEY and CDR2 SVGAGI. The CDR3 sequence is 12 residues long. V lost 1 base, J lost 5 bases, and 2 bases lay in between. The CDR3 sequence is CASSYLTGELFF. CDR3 nucleotide sequence: TGTGCCAGCAGTTACTTGACCGGGGAGCTGTTTTTT.

The chain carries TRBV19 and TRBJ1-2; no clear D. The length of the CDR3 is 11 residues. The V gene lost 5 bases and the J gene lost 8 bases, with 9 bases spanning the gap. From germline, CDR1 is LNHDA and CDR2 SQIVND (reference sequence). CDR3 nucleotide sequence: TGTGCCAGTAGTTGGCAGAGGGGCTACACCTTC. Protein sequence: CASSWQRGYTF.

V is TRBV27 and J is TRBJ2-4; D may be TRBD1 or TRBD2 (5 bases each). The CDR3 consists of 15 residues. With 5 bases removed from V and 3 bases from J, the gap between germline ends came to 14 bases. The germline CDR1 and CDR2 sequences are MNHEY and SMNVEV (reference sequence). In DNA form, the CDR3 reads TGTGCCAGCAGTGCCCTCAGGGCGGGCAAAAACATTCAGTACTTC. Translation: CASSALRAGKNIQYF.

V gene TRBV5-4 combines with J gene TRBJ2-1, with 8 bases aligning to TRBD2. V was clipped by 5 bases and J by 3 bases; unmatched bases: 7. Germline lookup yields CDR1 SGHNT and CDR2 YYREEE (reference sequence). CDR3 length equals 15 residues. CDR3 region: CASSLFSGIYNEQFF. DNA of the CDR3: TGTGCCAGCAGTCTTTTTAGCGGGATCTACAATGAGCAGTTCTTC.

This chain uses TRBV30 with TRBJ2-5; 8 nucleotides align to TRBD2. Germline CDR1 is GTSNPN and CDR2 is SVGIG (reference sequence). With 7 bases clipped from V and 4 bases from J, the junction kept 11 bases outside the gene matches. The CDR3 contains 14 residues. The CDR3 region is CASSSAGGLETQYF. DNA of the CDR3: TGTGCCTCCTCCTCGGCGGGGGGTTTAGAGACCCAGTACTTC.

V usage is TRBV25-1 and J usage is TRBJ2-7, with a tentative D call TRBD1 (6 bases). V was trimmed by 1 base and J by 3 bases, leaving 10 bases between them. Germline CDR1 is MGHDK and CDR2 is SYGVNS. This CDR3 is built from 14 residues. CDR3 in DNA: TGTGCCAGCAGTGAATCCGGCAGGGGCTACGAGCAGTACTTC. It encodes CASSESGRGYEQYF.

The gene calls are TRBV15 and TRBJ2-5; D is unresolved. Germline assignment: CDR1 LNHNV and CDR2 YYDKDF (reference sequence). The CDR3 spans 14 residues. V lost 1 base and J lost 0, with 6 bases in between. The CDR3 reads CATSRVTYQETQYF. CDR3 DNA: TGTGCCACCAGCAGAGTAACGTACCAAGAGACCCAGTACTTC.

The CDR3 reads CATSRDYLSMGDGGLSPEAFF. The DNA of the CDR3 is TGTGCCACCAGCAGAGATTATCTTTCTATGGGGGATGGAGGCTTGTCGCCTGAAGCTTTCTTT. The chain combines TRBV15 with TRBJ1-1; D is possibly TRBD1 (5 bases). CDR1 and CDR2 from the germline V gene are LNHNV and YYDKDF (reference sequence). The CDR3 runs 21 residues. V dropped 0 bases and J dropped 6 bases, with 32 bases sitting between them.

This chain links TRBV6-5 with TRBJ1-2; D gene ambiguous. The germline gives CDR1 MNHEY, CDR2 SVGAGI. The CDR3 runs to 14 residues. V was shortened by 5 bases and J by 5 bases, with 15 bases between the two germline ends. This CDR3 reads CASSPIITEYGYTF. DNA of the CDR3: TGTGCCAGCAGTCCGATCATAACAGAGTATGGCTACACCTTC.